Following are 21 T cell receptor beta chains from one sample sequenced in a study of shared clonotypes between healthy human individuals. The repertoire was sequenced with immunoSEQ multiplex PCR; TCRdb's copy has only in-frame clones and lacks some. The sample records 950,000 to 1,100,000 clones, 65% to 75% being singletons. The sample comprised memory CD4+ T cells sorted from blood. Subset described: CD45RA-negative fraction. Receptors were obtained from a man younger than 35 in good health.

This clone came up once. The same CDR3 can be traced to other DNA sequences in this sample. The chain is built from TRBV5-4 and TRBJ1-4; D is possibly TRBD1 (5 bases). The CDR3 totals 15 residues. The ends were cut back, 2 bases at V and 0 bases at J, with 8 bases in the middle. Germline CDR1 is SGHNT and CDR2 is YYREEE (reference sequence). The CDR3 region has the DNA TGTGCCAGCAGCTTCGACAGAGCAACTAATGAAAAACTGTTTTTT. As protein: CASSFDRATNEKLFF.

The CDR3 DNA is TGCGCCAGCAGTGTTGCTAGCGGGGGTACTTACAATGAGCAGTTCTTC. Its protein is CASSVASGGTYNEQFF. The rearrangement joins TRBV5-1 to TRBJ2-1; 10 bases match TRBD2. In germline, CDR1 is SGHRS, CDR2 YFSETQ. Trimming took 5 bases from V and 4 from J; bases not matched to a gene: 9. There are 16 residues in the CDR3.

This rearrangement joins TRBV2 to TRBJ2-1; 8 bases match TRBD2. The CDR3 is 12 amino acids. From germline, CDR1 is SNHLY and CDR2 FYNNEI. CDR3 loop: CSRGLVGNEQFF. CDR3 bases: TGTTCAAGGGGACTAGTGGGGAATGAGCAGTTCTTC. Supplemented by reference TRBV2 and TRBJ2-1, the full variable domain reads EPEVTQTPSHQVTQMGQEVILRCVPISNHLYFYWYRQILGQKVEFLVSFYNNEISEKSEIFDDQFSVERPDGSNFTLKIRSTKLEDSAMYFCSRGLVGNEQFFGPGTRLTVL.

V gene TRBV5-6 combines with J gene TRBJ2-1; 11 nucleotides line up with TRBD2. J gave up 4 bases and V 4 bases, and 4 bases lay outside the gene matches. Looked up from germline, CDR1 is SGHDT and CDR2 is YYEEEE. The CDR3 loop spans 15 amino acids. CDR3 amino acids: CASSRTSGRYNEQFF. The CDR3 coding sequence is TGTGCCAGCAGCCGGACTAGCGGGCGATACAATGAGCAGTTCTTC.

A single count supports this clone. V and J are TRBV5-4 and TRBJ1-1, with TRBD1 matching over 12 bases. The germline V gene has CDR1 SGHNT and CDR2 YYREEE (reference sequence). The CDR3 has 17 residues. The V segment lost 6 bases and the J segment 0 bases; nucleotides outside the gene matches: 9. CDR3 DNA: TGTGCCAGCACTCAAGGGGGGACAGGGGGCATGAACACTGAAGCTTTCTTT. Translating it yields CASTQGGTGGMNTEAFF.

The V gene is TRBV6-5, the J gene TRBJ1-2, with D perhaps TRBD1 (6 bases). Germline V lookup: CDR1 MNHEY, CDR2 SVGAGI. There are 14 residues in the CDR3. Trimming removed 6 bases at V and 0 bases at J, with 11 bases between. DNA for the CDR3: TGTGCCAGCAGAAATGGACAGTCTAACTATGGCTACACCTTC. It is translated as CASRNGQSNYGYTF.

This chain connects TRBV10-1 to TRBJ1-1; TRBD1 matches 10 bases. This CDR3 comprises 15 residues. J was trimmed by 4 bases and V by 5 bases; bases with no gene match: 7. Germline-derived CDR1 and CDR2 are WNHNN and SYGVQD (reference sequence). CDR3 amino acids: CASSPGTGDGTEAFF. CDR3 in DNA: TGCGCCAGCAGTCCCGGGACAGGGGATGGCACTGAAGCTTTCTTT.

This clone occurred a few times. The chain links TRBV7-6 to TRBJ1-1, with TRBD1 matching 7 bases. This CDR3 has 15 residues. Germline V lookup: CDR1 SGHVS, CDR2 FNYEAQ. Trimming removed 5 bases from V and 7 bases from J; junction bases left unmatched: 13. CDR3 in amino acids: CASSLSLTGVGEAFF. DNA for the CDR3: TGTGCCAGCAGCCTCAGTTTAACAGGGGTGGGTGAAGCTTTCTTT.

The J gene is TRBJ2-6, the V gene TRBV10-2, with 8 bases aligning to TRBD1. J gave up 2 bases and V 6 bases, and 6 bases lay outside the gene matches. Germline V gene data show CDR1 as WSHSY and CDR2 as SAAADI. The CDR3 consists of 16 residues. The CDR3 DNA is TGCGCCAGCAGAAACCCGACAGGGGCTGGGGCCAACGTCCTGACTTTC. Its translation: CASRNPTGAGANVLTF.

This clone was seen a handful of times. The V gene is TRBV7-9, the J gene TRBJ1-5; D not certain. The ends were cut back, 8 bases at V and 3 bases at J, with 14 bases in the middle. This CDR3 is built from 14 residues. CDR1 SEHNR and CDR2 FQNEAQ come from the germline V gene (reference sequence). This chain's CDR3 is CASQLLGDNQPQHF. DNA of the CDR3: TGTGCCAGCCAGTTATTGGGCGACAATCAGCCCCAGCATTTT.

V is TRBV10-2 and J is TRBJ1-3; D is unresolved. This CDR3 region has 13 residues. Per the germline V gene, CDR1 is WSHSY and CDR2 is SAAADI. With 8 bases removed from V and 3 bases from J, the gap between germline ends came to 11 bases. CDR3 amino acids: CASGGRVGNTIYF. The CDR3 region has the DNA TGCGCCAGCGGTGGCCGAGTTGGAAACACCATATATTTT.

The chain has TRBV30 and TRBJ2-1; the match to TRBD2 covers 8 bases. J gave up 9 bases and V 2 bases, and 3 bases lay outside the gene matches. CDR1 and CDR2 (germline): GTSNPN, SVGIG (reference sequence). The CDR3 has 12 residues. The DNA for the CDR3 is TGTGCCTGGAGTCGGGGGGGCCGTGAGCAGTTCTTC. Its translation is CAWSRGGREQFF.

CDR3 amino acids: CASSDRTNTGELFF. The CDR3 DNA is TGTGCCAGCAGTGACAGGACTAACACCGGGGAGCTGTTTTTT. The chain carries TRBV25-1 and TRBJ2-2, with D tentatively TRBD2 (5 bases). This CDR3 has 14 amino acids. CDR1 is MGHDK and CDR2 is SYGVNS in the germline V gene. With 3 bases removed from V and 2 bases from J, the gap between germline ends came to 7 bases.

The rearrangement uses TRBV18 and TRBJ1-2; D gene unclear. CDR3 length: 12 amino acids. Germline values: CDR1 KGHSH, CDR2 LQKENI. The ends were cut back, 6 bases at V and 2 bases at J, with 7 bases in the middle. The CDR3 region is CASSGRNYGYTF. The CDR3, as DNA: TGTGCCAGCTCTGGGAGAAACTATGGCTACACCTTC.

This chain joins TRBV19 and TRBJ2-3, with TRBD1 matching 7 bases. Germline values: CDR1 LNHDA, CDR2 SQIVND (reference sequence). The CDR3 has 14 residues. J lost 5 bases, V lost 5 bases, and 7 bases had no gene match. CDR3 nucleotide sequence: TGTGCCAGTAGTTCTACAGGGGAACGAGATACGCAGTATTTT. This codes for CASSSTGERDTQYF.

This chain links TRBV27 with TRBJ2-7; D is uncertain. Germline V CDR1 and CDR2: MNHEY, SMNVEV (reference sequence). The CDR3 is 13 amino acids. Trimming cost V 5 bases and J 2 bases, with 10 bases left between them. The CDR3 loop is CASSPLYPYEQYF. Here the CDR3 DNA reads TGTGCCAGCAGTCCCCTCTACCCCTACGAGCAGTACTTC.

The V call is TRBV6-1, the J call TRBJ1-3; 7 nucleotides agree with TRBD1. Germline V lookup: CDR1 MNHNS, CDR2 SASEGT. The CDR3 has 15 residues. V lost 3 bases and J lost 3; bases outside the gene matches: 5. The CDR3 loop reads CASSDRRDSGNTIYF. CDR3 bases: TGTGCCAGCAGTGATCGCCGGGACAGTGGAAACACCATATATTTT.

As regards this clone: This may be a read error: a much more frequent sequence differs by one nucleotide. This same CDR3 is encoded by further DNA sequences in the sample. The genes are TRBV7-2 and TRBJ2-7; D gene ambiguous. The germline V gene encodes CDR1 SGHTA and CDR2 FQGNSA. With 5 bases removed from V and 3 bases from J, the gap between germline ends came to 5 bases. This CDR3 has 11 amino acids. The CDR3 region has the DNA TGTGCCAGCAGCCCCCGCTACGAGCAGTACTTC. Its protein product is CASSPRYEQYF.

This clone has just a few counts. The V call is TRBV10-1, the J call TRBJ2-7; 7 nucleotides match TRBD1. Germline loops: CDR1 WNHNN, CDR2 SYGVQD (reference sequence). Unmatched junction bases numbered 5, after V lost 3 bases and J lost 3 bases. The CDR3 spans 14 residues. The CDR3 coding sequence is TGCGCCAGCAGTGACAACCGACAGGGCTACGAGCAGTACTTC. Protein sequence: CASSDNRQGYEQYF.

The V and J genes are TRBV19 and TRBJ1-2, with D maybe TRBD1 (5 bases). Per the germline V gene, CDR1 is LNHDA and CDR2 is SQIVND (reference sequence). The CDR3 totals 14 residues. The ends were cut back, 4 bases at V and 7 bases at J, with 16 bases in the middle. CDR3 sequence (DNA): TGTGCCAGTAGTAAGAAGGCAGGGTTGGGTGGCTACACCTTC. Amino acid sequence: CASSKKAGLGGYTF.

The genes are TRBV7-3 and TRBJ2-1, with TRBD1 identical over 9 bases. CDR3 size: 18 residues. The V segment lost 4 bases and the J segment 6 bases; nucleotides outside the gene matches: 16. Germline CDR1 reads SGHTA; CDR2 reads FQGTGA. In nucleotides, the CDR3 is TGTGCCAGCAGCTCCCGGCCCCCACAGGGGGCGACGGTCAATGAGCAGTTCTTC. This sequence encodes CASSSRPPQGATVNEQFF.